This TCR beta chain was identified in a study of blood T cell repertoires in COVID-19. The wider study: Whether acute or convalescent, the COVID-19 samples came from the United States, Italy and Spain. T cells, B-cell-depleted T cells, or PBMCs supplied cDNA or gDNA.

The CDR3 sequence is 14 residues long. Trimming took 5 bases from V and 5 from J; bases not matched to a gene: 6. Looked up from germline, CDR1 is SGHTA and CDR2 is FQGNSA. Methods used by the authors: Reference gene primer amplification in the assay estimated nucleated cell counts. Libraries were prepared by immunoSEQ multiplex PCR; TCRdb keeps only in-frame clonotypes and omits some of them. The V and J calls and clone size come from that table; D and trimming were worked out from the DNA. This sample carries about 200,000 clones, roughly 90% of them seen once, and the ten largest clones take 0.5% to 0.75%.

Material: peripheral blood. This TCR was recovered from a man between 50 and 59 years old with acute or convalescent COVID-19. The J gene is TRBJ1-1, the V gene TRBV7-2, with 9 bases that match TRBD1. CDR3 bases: TGTGCCAGCAGCCCCACAGGGGGCAGTACTGAAGCTTTCTTT. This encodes CASSPTGGSTEAFF.